This T cell receptor (beta chain) was captured in a study of T cells in Graves' hyperthyroidism and ophthalmopathy. In this sample, this clonotype turned up a few times. CDR1 is KGHDR, CDR2 SFDVKD, per germline. The CDR3 loop spans 12 amino acids. The ends were cut back, 3 bases at V and 10 bases at J, with 11 bases in the middle. TCR beta CDR3 sequences were amplified from RNA transcripts. The TCR CDR3 first-round RT-PCR relied on the HTBI primer set. MiXCR, applied by TCRdb to the multiplex PCR reads, yields one record per CDR3 protein. The data show hundreds of thousands of distinct CDR3 sequences, with roughly 50% seen just once and approximately 8.2% held by the top ten.

The TCR sequence derives from a woman aged 18-35 years with Graves' hyperthyroidism. The specimen sequenced was peripheral blood or thyroid tissue (not recorded which). This chain joins TRBV24-1 and TRBJ1-1; D unclear. This chain's CDR3 is CATSDPDQGAFF. CDR3 DNA sequence: TGTGCCACCAGTGATCCGGACCAAGGAGCTTTCTTT.